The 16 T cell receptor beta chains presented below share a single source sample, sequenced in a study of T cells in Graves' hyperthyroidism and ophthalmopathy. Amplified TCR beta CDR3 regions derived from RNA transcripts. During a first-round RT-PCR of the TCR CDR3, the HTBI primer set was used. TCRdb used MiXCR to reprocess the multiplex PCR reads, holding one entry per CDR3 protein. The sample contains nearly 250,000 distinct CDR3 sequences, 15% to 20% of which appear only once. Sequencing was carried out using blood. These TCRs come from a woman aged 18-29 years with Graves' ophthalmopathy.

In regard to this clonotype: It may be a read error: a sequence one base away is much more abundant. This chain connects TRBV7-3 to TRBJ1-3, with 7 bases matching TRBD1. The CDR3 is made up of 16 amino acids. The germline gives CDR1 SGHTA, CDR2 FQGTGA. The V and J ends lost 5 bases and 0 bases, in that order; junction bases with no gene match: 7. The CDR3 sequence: CASSPGTVSSGNTIYF. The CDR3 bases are TGTGCCAGCAGCCCGGGGACAGTGAGCTCTGGAAACACCATATATTTT.

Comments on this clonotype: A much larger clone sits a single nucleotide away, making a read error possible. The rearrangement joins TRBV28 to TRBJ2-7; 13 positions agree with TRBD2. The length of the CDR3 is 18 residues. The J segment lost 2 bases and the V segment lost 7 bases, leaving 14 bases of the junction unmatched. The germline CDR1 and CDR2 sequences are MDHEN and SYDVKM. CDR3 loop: CASNPTVRTSGSTYEQYF. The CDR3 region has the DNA TGTGCCAGCAACCCAACGGTGAGGACTAGCGGGAGCACCTACGAGCAGTACTTC.

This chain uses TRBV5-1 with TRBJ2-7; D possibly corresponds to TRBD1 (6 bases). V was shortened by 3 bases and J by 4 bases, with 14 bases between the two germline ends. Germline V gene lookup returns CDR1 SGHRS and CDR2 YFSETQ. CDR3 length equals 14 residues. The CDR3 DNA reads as TGCGCCAGCAGCTCTACAGGGAGTCCTTACGAGCAGTACTTC. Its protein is CASSSTGSPYEQYF.

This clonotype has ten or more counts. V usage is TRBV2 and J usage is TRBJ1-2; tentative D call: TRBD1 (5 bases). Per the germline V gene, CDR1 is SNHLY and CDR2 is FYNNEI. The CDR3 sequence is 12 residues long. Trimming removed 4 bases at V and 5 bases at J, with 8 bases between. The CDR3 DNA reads TGTGCCAGCAGTGGGGACGGTTATGGCTACACCTTC. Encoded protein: CASSGDGYGYTF.

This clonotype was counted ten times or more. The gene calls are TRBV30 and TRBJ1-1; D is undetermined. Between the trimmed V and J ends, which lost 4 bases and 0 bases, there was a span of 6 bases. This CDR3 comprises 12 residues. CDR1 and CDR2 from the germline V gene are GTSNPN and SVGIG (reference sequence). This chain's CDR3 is CAWTGMNTEAFF. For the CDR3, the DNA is TGTGCCTGGACCGGGATGAACACTGAAGCTTTCTTT.

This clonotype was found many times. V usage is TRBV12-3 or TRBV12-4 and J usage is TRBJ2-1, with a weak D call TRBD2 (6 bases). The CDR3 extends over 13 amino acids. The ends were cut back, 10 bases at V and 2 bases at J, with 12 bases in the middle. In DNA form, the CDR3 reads TGTGCCACCCGCTCGGGGGCCTACAATGAGCAGTTCTTC. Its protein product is CATRSGAYNEQFF.

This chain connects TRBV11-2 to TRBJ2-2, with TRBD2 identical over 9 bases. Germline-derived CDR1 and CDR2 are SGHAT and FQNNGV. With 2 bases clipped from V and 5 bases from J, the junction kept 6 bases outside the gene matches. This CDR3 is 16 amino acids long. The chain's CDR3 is CASSLNGAGGTGELFF. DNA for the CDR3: TGTGCCAGCAGCTTAAATGGAGCGGGAGGAACCGGGGAGCTGTTTTTT.

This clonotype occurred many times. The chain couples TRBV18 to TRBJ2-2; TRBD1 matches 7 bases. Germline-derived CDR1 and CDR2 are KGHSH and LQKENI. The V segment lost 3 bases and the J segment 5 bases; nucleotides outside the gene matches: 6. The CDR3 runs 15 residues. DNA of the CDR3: TGTGCCAGCTCACCGCGACAGGGAGAAACCGGGGAGCTGTTTTTT. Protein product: CASSPRQGETGELFF. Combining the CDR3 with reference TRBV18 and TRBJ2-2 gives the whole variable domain NAGVMQNPRHLVRRRGQEARLRCSPMKGHSHVYWYRQLPEEGLKFMVYLQKENIIDESGMPKERFSAEFPKEGPSILRIQQVVRGDSAAYFCASSPRQGETGELFFGEGSRLTVL.

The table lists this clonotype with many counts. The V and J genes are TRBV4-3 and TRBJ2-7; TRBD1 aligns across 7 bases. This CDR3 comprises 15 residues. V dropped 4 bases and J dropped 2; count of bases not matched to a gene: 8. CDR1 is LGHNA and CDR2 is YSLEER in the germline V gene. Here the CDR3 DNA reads TGCGCCAGCAGCCCTGAAGTGGGACAGACCTACGAGCAGTACTTC. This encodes CASSPEVGQTYEQYF.

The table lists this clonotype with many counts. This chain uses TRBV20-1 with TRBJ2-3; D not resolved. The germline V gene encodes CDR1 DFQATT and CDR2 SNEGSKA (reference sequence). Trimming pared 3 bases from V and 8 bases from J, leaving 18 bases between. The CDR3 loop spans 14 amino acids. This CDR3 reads CSARALEKVSTQYF. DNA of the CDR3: TGCAGTGCTAGGGCCCTAGAGAAGGTCTCTACGCAGTATTTT.

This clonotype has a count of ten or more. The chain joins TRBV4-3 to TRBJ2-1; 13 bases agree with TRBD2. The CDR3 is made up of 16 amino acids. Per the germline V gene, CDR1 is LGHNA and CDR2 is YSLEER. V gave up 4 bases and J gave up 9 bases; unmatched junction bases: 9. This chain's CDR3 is CASSPGLAGEVGEQFF. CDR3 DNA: TGCGCCAGCAGCCCCGGACTAGCGGGAGAGGTGGGTGAGCAGTTCTTC.

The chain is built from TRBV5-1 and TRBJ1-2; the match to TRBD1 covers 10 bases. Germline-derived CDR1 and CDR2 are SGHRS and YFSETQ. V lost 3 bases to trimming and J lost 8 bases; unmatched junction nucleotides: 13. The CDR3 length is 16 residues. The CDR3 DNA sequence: TGCGCCAGCAGCTATCCGGACAGGGGGTATTCTATGGGCTACACCTTC. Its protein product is CASSYPDRGYSMGYTF.

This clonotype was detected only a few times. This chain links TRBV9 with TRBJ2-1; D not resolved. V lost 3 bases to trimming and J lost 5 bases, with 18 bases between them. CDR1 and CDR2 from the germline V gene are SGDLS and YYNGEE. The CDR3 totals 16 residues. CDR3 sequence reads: CASSGTAWRTDNEQFF. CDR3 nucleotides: TGTGCCAGCAGCGGGACCGCTTGGCGGACCGACAATGAGCAGTTCTTC.

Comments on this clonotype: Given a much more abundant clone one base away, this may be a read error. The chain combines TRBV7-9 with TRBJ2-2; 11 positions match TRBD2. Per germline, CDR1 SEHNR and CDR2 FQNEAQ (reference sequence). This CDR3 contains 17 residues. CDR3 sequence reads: CASSLTSGTANTGELFF. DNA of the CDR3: TGCGCCAGCAGCTTGACTAGCGGGACGGCGAACACCGGGGAGCTGTTTTTT.

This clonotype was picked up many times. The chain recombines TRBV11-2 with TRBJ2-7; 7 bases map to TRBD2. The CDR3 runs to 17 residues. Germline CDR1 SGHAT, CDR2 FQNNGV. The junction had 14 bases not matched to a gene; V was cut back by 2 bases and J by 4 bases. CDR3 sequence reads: CASSLSRARLAKYEQYF. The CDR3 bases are TGTGCCAGCAGCTTATCAAGGGCCCGACTAGCTAAGTACGAGCAGTACTTC.

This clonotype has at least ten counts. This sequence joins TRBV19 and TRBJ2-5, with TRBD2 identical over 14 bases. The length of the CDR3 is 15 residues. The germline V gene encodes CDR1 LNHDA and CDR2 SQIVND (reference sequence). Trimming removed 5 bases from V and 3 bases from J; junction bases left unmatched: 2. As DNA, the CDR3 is TGTGCCAGTAGTCCGGGACTAGCGGGAGAAGAGACCCAGTACTTC. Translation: CASSPGLAGEETQYF.